The entry below describes one TCR beta chain. Its antigen remains unidentified. No base quality values were provided; no much bigger clone lies one nucleotide off. The cysteine opens and the phenylalanine closes a CDR3 of 16 amino acids. Only the CDR3 DNA stays, 48 bases, in frame from base 1. V is reduced by 1 base and J by 4 bases, leaving a spacing of 17 bases between them. The germline V gene yields SGHVS for CDR1 and FQNEAQ for CDR2. The treatment or condition label of this sample denotes: in vitro stimulation with specific CMV peptide epitopes to enrich CMV-specific T cells. This record belongs to a study of T cell repertoires in cytomegalovirus infection (dated by TCRdb to between 2018 and 2020). Study-wide context: The peptide stimulations were aimed at well-studied HLA-B-restricted epitopes as well as recently identified HLA-C-restricted CMV epitopes, whose presentation resists viral immunomodulation. Donor HLA type was relevant to the analysis, as public TCR beta signatures indicated carriage of CMV infection together with the matching HLA type.

Sequencing was carried out with an Illumina HiSeq 1500. TCRdb itself trimmed the public reads at Q25 with fastp, ran MiXCR and retained productive beta chains. Rows with one shared CDR3 protein collapse into an entry with the most common genes and DNA. For this sample there are approximately 350,000 distinct CDR3 sequences; roughly a third appear just once. In total, the top ten clones hold roughly 13% of the sample. Paper-wide results and their limitations: Cumulative frequency of public TCR beta family members discriminated carriers of CMV infection plus the relevant HLA type in this cohort and an independent approximately 400-donor cohort. The ex vivo response was dominated by HLA-C-restricted CMV-specific TCR beta clonotypes, which also provided the single most frequent clonotype in two of eight donors.

The TCR originated in a human donor in good health (CMV status not recorded). Some clones in this sample may be carry-over from other donors' samples. This specimen was cultured PBMCs, taken from culture after CMV antigen stimulation. The rearrangement combines TRBV7-8 with TRBJ2-7; perhaps TRBD1 is the D gene, with 5 bases matching. This receptor has the CDR3 CASSLDRFGQGYEQYF. The bases read TGTGCCAGCAGCTTAGACCGGTTTGGGCAGGGTTACGAGCAGTACTTC.